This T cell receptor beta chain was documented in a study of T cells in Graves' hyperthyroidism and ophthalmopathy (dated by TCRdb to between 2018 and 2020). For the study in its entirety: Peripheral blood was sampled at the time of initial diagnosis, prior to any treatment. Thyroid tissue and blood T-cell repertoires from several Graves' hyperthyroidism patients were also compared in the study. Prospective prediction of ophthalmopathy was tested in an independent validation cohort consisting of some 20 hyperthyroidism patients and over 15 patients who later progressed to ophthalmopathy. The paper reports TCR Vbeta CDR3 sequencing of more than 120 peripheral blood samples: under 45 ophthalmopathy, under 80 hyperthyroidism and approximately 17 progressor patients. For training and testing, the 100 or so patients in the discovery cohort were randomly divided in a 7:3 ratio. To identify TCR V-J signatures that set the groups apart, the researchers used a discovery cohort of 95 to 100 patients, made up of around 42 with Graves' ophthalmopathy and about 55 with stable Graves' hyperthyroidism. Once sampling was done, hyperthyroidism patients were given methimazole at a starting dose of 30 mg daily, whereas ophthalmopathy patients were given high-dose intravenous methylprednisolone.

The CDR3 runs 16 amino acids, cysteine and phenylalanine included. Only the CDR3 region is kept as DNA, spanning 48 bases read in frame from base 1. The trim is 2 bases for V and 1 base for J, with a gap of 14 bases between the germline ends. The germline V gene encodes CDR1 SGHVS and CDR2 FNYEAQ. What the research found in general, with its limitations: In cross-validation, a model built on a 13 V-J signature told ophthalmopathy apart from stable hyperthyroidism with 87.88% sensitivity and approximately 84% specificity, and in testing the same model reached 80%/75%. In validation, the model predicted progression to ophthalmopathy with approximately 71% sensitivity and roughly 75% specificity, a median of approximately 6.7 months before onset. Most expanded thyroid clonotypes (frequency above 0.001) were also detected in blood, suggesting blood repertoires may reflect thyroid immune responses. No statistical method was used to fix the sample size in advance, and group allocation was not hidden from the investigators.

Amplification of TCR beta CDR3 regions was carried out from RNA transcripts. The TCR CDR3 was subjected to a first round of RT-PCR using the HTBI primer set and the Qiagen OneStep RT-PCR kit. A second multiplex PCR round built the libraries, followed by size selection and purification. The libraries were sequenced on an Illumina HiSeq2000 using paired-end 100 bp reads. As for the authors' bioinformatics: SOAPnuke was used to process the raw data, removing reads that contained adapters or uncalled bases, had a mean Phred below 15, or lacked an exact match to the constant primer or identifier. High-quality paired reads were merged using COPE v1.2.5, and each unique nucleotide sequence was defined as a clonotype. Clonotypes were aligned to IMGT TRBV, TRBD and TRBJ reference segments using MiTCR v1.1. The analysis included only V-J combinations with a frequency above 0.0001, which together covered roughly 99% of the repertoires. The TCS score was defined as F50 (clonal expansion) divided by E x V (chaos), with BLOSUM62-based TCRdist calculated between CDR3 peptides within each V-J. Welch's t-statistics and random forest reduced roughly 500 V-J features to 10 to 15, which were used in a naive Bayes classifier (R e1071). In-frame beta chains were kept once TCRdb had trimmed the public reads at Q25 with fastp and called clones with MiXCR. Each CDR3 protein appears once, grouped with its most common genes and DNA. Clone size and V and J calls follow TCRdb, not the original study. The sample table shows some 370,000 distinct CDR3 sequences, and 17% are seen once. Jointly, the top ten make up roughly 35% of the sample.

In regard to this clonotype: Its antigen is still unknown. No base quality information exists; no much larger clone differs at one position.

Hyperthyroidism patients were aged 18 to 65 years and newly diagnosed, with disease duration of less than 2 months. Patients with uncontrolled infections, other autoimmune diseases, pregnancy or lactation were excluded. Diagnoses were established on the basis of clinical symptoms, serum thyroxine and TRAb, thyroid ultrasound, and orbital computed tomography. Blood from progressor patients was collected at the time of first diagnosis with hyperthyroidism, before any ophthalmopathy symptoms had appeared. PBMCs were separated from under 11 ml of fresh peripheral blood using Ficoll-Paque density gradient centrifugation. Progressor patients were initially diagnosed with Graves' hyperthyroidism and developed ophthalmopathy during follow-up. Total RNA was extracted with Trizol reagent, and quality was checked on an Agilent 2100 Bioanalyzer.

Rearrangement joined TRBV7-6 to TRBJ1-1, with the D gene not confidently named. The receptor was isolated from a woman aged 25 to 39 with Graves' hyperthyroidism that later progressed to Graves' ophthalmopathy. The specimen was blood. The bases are TGTGCCAGCAGCTTACAGCTGTCCGAACCGAACACTGAAGCTTTCTTT. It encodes CASSLQLSEPNTEAFF.